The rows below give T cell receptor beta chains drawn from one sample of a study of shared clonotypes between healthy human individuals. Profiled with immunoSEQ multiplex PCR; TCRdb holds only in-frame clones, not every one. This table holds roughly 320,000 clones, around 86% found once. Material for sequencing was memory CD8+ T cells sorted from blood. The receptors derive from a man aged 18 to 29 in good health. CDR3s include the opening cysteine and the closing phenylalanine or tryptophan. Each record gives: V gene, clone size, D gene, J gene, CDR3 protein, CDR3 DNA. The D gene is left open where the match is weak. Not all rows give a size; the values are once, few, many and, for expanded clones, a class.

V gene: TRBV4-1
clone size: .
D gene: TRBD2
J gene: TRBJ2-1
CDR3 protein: CASSQWTSGSYNEQFF
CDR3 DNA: TGCGCCAGCAGCCAGTGGACTAGCGGTAGCTACAATGAGCAGTTCTTC

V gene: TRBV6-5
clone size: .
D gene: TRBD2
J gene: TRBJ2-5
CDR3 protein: CASSYVASGGQETQYF
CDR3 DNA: TGTGCCAGCAGTTACGTGGCTAGCGGGGGGCAAGAGACCCAGTACTTC

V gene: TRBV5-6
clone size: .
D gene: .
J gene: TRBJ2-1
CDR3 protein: CASSSPRDEQFF
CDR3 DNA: TGTGCCAGCAGCTCCCCCAGGGATGAGCAGTTCTTC

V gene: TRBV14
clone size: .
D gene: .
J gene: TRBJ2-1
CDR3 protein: CASSQVPDNEQFF
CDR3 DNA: TGTGCCAGCAGCCAAGTCCCCGACAATGAGCAGTTCTTC

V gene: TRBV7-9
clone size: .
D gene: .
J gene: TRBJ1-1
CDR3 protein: CASSLGGILEAFF
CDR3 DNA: TGTGCCAGCAGCTTAGGAGGAATTCTTGAAGCTTTCTTT

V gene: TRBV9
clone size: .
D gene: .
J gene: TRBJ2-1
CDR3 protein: CASSVGGVAVPTTEGYNEQFF
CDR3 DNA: TGTGCCAGCAGCGTAGGGGGGGTCGCGGTTCCCACAACAGAGGGCTACAATGAGCAGTTCTTC

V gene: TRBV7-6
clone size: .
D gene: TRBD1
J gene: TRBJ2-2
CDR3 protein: CASALTGEAGELFF
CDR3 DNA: TGTGCCAGCGCACTGACAGGGGAAGCCGGGGAGCTGTTTTTT

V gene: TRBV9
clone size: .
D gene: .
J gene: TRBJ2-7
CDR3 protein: CASSVDTGHSYEQYF
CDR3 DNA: TGTGCCAGCAGCGTAGACACAGGGCACTCCTACGAGCAGTACTTC

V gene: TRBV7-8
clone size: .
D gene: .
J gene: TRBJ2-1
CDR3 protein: CASSLVSELEQFF
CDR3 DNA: TGTGCCAGCAGCTTAGTCTCGGAACTTGAGCAGTTCTTC

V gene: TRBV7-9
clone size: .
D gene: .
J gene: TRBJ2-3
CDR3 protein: CASSFSGGDTDTQYF
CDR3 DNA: TGTGCCAGCAGCTTTTCGGGCGGGGACACAGATACGCAGTATTTT

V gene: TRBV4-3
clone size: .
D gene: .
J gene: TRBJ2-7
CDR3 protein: CASSQGYAGAYEQYF
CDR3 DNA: TGCGCCAGCAGTCAAGGCTATGCGGGGGCTTACGAGCAGTACTTC

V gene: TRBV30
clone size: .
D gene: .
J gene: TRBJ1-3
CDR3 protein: CAWGGVSGNTIYF
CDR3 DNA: TGTGCCTGGGGTGGGGTCTCTGGAAACACCATATATTTT

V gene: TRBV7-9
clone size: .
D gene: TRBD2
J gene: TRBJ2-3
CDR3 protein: CASSLGGAGITDTQYF
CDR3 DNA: TGTGCCAGCAGCTTAGGGGGAGCGGGGATCACAGATACGCAGTATTTT

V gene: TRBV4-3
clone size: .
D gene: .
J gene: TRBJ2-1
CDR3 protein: CASSQDPHGYNEQFF
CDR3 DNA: TGCGCCAGCAGCCAAGATCCCCACGGCTACAATGAGCAGTTCTTC

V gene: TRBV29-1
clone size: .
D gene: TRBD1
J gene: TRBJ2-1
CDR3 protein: CSVGTGTYNEQFF
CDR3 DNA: TGCAGCGTCGGGACAGGAACCTACAATGAGCAGTTCTTC

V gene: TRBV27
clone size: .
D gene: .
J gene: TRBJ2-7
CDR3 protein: CASSLIGPHEQYF
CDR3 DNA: TGTGCCAGCAGTTTAATAGGACCCCACGAGCAGTACTTC

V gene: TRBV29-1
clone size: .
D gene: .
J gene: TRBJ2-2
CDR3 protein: CSVEDPRVAGELFF
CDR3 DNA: TGCAGCGTTGAAGATCCCAGGGTTGCCGGGGAGCTGTTTTTT

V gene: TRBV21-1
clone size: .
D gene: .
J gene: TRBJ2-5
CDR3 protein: CASSSPERGGYQETQYF
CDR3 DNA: TGTGCCAGCAGCTCCCCAGAGCGGGGGGGCTACCAAGAGACCCAGTACTTC

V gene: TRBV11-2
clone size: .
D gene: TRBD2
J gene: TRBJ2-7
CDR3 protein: CASSVLLSGRDTYEQYF
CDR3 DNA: TGTGCCAGCAGCGTGCTGTTAAGCGGGAGGGATACCTACGAGCAGTACTTC

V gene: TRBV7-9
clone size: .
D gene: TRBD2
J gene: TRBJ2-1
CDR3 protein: CASSSGLAGIAPPYNEQFF
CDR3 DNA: TGTGCCAGCAGCTCGGGACTAGCGGGAATAGCCCCACCCTACAATGAGCAGTTCTTC

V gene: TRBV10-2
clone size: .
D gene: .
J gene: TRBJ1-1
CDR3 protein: CASTTLMGEQAFF
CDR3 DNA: TGCGCCAGCACCACCCTCATGGGTGAGCAAGCTTTCTTT

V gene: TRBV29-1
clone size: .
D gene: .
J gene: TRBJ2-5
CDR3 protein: CSAVLPGRVETQYF
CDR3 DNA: TGCAGCGCTGTACTACCCGGCAGGGTGGAGACCCAGTACTTC

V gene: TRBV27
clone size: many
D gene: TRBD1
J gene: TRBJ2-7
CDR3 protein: CASSHRGSSYEQYF
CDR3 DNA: TGTGCCAGCAGTCACAGGGGTAGCTCCTACGAGCAGTACTTC

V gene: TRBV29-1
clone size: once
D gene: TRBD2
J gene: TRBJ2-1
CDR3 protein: CSVRGGEKSSNEQFF
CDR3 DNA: TGCAGCGTGAGGGGAGGGGAAAAAAGCTCCAATGAGCAGTTCTTC

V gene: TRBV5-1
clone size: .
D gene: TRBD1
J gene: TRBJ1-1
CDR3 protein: CASSLEDRGHTEAFF
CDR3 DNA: TGCGCCAGCAGCTTGGAGGACAGGGGGCACACTGAAGCTTTCTTT

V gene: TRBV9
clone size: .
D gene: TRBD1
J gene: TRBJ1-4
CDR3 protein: CASSVDGTAEKLFF
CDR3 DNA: TGTGCCAGCAGCGTAGATGGGACAGCGGAAAAACTGTTTTTT

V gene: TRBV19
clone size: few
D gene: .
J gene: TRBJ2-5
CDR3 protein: CASNPGLIQETQYF
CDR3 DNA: TGTGCCAGTAACCCCGGACTGATCCAAGAGACCCAGTACTTC

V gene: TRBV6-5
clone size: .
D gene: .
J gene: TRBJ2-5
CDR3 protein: CASSYSGGGAQYF
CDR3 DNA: TGTGCCAGCAGTTACTCTGGGGGCGGGGCCCAGTACTTC

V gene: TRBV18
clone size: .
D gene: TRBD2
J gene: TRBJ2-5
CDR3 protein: CASSPWLAGRRWETQYF
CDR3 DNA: TGTGCCAGCTCACCGTGGCTAGCGGGAAGGCGATGGGAGACCCAGTACTTC

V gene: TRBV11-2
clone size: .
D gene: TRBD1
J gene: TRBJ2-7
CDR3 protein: CASSVGQGLYEQYF
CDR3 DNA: TGTGCCAGCAGCGTGGGACAGGGGCTCTACGAGCAGTACTTC

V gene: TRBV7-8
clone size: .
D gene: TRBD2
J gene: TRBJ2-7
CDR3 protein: CASSLAGSGGIYEQYF
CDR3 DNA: TGTGCCAGCAGCTTAGCGGGTAGCGGGGGGATCTACGAGCAGTACTTC

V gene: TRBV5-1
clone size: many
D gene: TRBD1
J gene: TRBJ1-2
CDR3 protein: CASSTRTGQANYGYTF
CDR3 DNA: TGCGCCAGCAGCACCCGGACAGGCCAAGCTAACTATGGCTACACCTTC

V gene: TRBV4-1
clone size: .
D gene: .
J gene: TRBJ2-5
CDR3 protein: CASSQDRSGYGETQYF
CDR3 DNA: TGCGCCAGCAGCCAAGATCGCAGCGGGTATGGAGAGACCCAGTACTTC

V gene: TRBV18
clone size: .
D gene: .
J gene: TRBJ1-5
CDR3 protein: CASSTGGYSNQPQHF
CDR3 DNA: TGTGCCAGCTCTACGGGGGGCTATAGCAATCAGCCCCAGCATTTT

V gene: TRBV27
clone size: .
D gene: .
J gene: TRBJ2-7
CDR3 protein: CASSFSGDPSYEQYF
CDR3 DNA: TGTGCCAGCAGTTTTTCAGGTGACCCGTCCTACGAGCAGTACTTC

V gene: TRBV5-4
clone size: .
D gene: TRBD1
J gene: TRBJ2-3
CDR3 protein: CASSEGQGYTDTQYF
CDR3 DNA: TGTGCCAGCAGCGAGGGACAGGGGTACACGGATACGCAGTATTTT

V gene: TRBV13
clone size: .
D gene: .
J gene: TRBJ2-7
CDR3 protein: CASSLSTTRDYEQYF
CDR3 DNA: TGTGCCAGCAGCTTATCCACCACCCGGGACTACGAGCAGTACTTC

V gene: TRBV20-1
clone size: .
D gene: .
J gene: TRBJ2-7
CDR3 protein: CSATYEQYF
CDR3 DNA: TGCAGTGCTACCTACGAGCAGTACTTC

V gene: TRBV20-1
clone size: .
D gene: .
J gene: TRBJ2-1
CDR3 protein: CSARKDNEQFF
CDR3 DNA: TGCAGTGCTAGAAAGGACAATGAGCAGTTCTTC

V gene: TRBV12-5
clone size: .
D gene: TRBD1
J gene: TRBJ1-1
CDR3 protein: CASGFDRATEAFF
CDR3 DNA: TGTGCTAGTGGTTTTGACAGGGCCACTGAAGCTTTCTTT

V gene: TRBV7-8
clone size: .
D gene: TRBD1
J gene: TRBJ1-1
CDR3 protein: CASSEPDRGITEAFF
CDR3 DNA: TGTGCCAGCAGCGAACCCGACAGGGGGATCACTGAAGCTTTCTTT

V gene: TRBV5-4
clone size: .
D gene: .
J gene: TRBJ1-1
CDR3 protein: CASSLLGGTPEAFF
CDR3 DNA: TGTGCCAGCAGCTTGCTGGGGGGAACGCCTGAAGCTTTCTTT

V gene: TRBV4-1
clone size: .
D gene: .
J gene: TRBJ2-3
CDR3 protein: CASSQGVLGNSRDTQYF
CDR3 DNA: TGCGCCAGCAGCCAAGGAGTTTTGGGCAACTCCAGAGATACGCAGTATTTT

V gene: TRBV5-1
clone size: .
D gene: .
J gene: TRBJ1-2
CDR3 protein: CASSLDSGNYGYTF
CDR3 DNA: TGCGCCAGCAGCTTGGATTCTGGGAACTATGGCTACACCTTC

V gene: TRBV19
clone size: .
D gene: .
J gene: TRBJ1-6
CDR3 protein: CASSPDSYNSPLHF
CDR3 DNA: TGTGCCAGTAGTCCTGACTCCTATAATTCACCCCTCCACTTT

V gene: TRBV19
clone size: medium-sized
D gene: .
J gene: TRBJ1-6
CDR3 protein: CASTDQGSSYNSPLHF
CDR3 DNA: TGTGCCAGTACCGATCAGGGCAGCTCCTATAATTCACCCCTCCACTTT

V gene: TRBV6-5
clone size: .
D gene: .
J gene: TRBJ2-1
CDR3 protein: CASSLGRGNEQFF
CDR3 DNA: TGTGCCAGCAGTTTGGGCAGGGGCAATGAGCAGTTCTTC